One and the same sample provided the 28 T cell receptor beta chains below, sequenced in a study of T cells in Graves' hyperthyroidism and ophthalmopathy. It was RNA transcripts that yielded the amplified TCR beta CDR3 regions. Carried out on the TCR CDR3, a first-round RT-PCR used the HTBI primer set. TCRdb called the multiplex PCR reads again in MiXCR, with one record for every CDR3 protein. The sample lists around 300,000 distinct CDR3 sequences, about 15% occurring once. The sequencing sample was made of blood. The receptors come from a young woman with Graves' hyperthyroidism.

This chain links TRBV11-2 with TRBJ2-5; D may match TRBD1 or TRBD2 (5 bases each). The CDR3 is made up of 18 amino acids. Germline V gives CDR1 SGHAT, CDR2 FQNNGV. Trimming took 3 bases from V and 5 from J, leaving 25 bases between them. The CDR3 spells CASSLPRLWGMGWETQYF. CDR3 sequence (DNA): TGTGCCAGCAGCTTGCCACGTCTCTGGGGGATGGGGTGGGAGACCCAGTACTTC.

The chain combines TRBV7-9 with TRBJ1-2; TRBD1 might be the D (5 bases). The CDR3 covers 13 residues. V lost 5 bases to trimming and J lost 5 bases, with 12 bases between them. Germline loops: CDR1 SEHNR, CDR2 FQNEAQ (reference sequence). The CDR3 DNA follows: TGTGCCAGCAGCCCCCTGGGGGAATATGGCTACACCTTC. This translates into CASSPLGEYGYTF. Supplemented by reference TRBV7-9 and TRBJ1-2, the full variable domain reads DTGVSQNPRHKITKRGQNVTFRCDPISEHNRLYWYRQTLGQGPEFLTYFQNEAQLEKSRLLSDRFSAERPKGSFSTLEIQRTEQGDSAMYLCASSPLGEYGYTFGSGTRLTVV.

This clonotype was observed at least ten times. J is TRBJ2-1 and V is TRBV28; 13 bases are a match to TRBD2. The V gene end was trimmed by 5 bases and the J gene end by 4 bases; junction bases not matched to a gene: 11. CDR1 and CDR2 from the germline V gene are MDHEN and SYDVKM. This CDR3 is 18 amino acids long. CDR3 protein: CASSPGTSGTGVYNEQFF. The DNA for the CDR3 is TGTGCCAGCAGTCCCGGGACTAGCGGGACCGGGGTTTACAATGAGCAGTTCTTC. Combining the CDR3 with reference TRBV28 and TRBJ2-1 gives the whole variable domain DVKVTQSSRYLVKRTGEKVFLECVQDMDHENMFWYRQDPGLGLRLIYFSYDVKMKEKGDIPEGYSVSREKKERFSLILESASTNQTSMYLCASSPGTSGTGVYNEQFFGPGTRLTVL.

CDR3: CASSFQASSTDTQYF. CDR3 DNA sequence: TGTGCCAGCAGTTTTCAAGCATCGAGCACAGATACGCAGTATTTT. The V call is TRBV12-3 or TRBV12-4, the J call TRBJ2-3; D gene ambiguous. V lost 3 bases and J lost 0, with 10 bases in between. This CDR3 is 15 amino acids long.

V and J are TRBV29-1 and TRBJ2-5; a weak D match, TRBD2 (5 bases). CDR1 and CDR2 (germline): SQVTM, ANQGSEA. The CDR3 totals 11 residues. CDR3 sequence (DNA): TGCAGTTTCGGGATCCAAGAGACCCAGTACTTC. It specifies CSFGIQETQYF.

This clonotype was observed at least ten times. This chain links TRBV2 with TRBJ1-6; unclear D gene. Trimming shortened V by 4 bases and J by 6 bases, and 10 bases separated the two germline ends. The CDR3 extends over 14 amino acids. Germline CDR1 and CDR2: SNHLY and FYNNEI. The CDR3 spells CASSVTGTNSPLHF. Here the CDR3 DNA reads TGTGCCAGCAGTGTGACCGGTACTAATTCACCCCTCCACTTT.

This clonotype was observed a handful of times. J is TRBJ2-5 and V is TRBV30; 7 nucleotides agree with TRBD2. Germline CDR1 GTSNPN, CDR2 SVGIG (reference sequence). CDR3 length: 14 residues. J lost 5 bases, V lost 5 bases, and 11 bases had no gene match. CDR3 loop: CAWGGGGGAETQYF. CDR3 bases: TGTGCCTGGGGGGGGGGAGGTGGGGCCGAGACCCAGTACTTC.

This clonotype showed up many times. The genes are TRBV7-2 and TRBJ2-3, with 8 bases matching TRBD2. Germline CDR1 reads SGHTA; CDR2 reads FQGNSA. The CDR3 sequence is 16 residues long. V shed 0 bases, J shed 4 bases, and the junction held 6 bases outside the gene matches. CDR3 in amino acids: CASSLAAGVGADTQYF. CDR3 nucleotide sequence: TGTGCCAGCAGCTTAGCAGCGGGAGTAGGCGCAGATACGCAGTATTTT.

Many counts were recorded for this clonotype. The CDR3 DNA follows: TGTGCCAGCAGCTTCCGTGGGGAAAGGGCCCAGTACTTC. This encodes CASSFRGERAQYF. The J gene is TRBJ2-5, the V gene TRBV6-1; no firm D call. The length of the CDR3 is 13 residues. With 6 bases removed from V and 9 bases from J, the gap between germline ends came to 17 bases. From germline, CDR1 is MNHNS and CDR2 SASEGT.

This clonotype was seen only a few times. This chain links TRBV5-6 with TRBJ1-2; weak D call: TRBD1 (5 bases). This CDR3 has 15 amino acids. The germline CDR1 and CDR2 sequences are SGHDT and YYEEEE. V was cut by 4 bases and J by 4 bases, with 17 bases left in between. The CDR3 DNA reads TGTGCCAGCAGCGAAACCGGGACTCCTCCCTATGGCTACACCTTC. Amino acid sequence: CASSETGTPPYGYTF.

This clonotype was observed many times. The V gene is TRBV11-2, the J gene TRBJ2-1, with D perhaps matching TRBD2 (5 bases). The CDR3 totals 17 residues. Germline V gene lookup returns CDR1 SGHAT and CDR2 FQNNGV. Trimming shortened V by 5 bases and J by 4 bases, and 21 bases separated the two germline ends. CDR3 sequence (DNA): TGTGCCAGCAGCCCTAGCCCCTCCGATCTAGCATACAATGAGCAGTTCTTC. Translation: CASSPSPSDLAYNEQFF.

This clonotype was detected ten times or more. This sequence joins TRBV6-1 and TRBJ2-1, with D tentatively TRBD2 (5 bases). V was trimmed by 5 bases and J by 4 bases, leaving 27 bases between them. The CDR3 sequence is 19 residues long. CDR1 MNHNS and CDR2 SASEGT come from the germline V gene. The CDR3 nucleotides are TGTGCCAGCAGTTTCACCCCACCCGCGGTGGGCGGACTGTACAATGAGCAGTTCTTC. This encodes CASSFTPPAVGGLYNEQFF.

This clonotype has at least ten counts. This chain links TRBV6-5 with TRBJ2-2; D gene uncertain. CDR3 length: 14 amino acids. The V gene's germline CDR1 is MNHEY and CDR2 SVGAGI. Between the trimmed V and J ends, which lost 2 bases and 1 base, there was a span of 5 bases. The CDR3 protein is CASSYRENTGELFF. The CDR3 nucleotides read TGTGCCAGCAGTTACAGGGAGAACACCGGGGAGCTGTTTTTT.

The rearrangement joins TRBV11-1 to TRBJ2-3, with a weak D call TRBD2 (6 bases). V was clipped by 3 bases and J by 6 bases, with 16 bases between them. Per germline, CDR1 SGHAT and CDR2 FQDESV (reference sequence). The CDR3 runs to 15 residues. The CDR3 spells CASSLRTGEDDTQYF. The CDR3 DNA is TGTGCCAGCAGCTTGCGGACCGGGGAGGATGATACGCAGTATTTT.

This clonotype came up many times. V usage is TRBV6-1 and J usage is TRBJ1-6; 7 bases fit TRBD1. Germline CDR1 and CDR2: MNHNS and SASEGT. The CDR3 extends over 15 amino acids. V shed 5 bases and J 6 bases; nucleotides not matched to a gene: 7. CDR3 coding DNA: TGTGCCAGCAGTCGAACCGACAGGGCTAATTCACCCCTCCACTTT. It yields the protein CASSRTDRANSPLHF.

Many counts were recorded for this clonotype. The gene calls are TRBV27 and TRBJ2-1; D call uncertain. Trimming took 3 bases from V and 2 from J, leaving 11 bases between them. The CDR3 runs 15 residues. Germline lookup yields CDR1 MNHEY and CDR2 SMNVEV (reference sequence). CDR3 nucleotide sequence: TGTGCCAGCAGTTTGTCCAGCAGCACCTACAATGAGCAGTTCTTC. Translated: CASSLSSSTYNEQFF.

This clonotype occurred a few times. This rearrangement joins TRBV7-2 to TRBJ2-5; no reliable D call. The CDR3 spans 15 residues. V lost 1 base, J lost 5 bases, and 14 bases lay in between. Germline assignment: CDR1 SGHTA and CDR2 FQGNSA. CDR3 amino acids: CASSLDLSPVETQYF. Here the CDR3 DNA reads TGTGCCAGCAGCTTAGATCTATCTCCCGTCGAGACCCAGTACTTC.

In this sample, this clonotype turned up many times. V usage is TRBV20-1 and J usage is TRBJ1-1; 8 nucleotides align to TRBD1. The V segment lost 5 bases and the J segment 5 bases; nucleotides outside the gene matches: 13. Germline V gene sequence: CDR1 DFQATT, CDR2 SNEGSKA (reference sequence). The CDR3 has 15 residues. CDR3 DNA: TGCAGTGCTGGGGGCCCAGGGGGCGGGGGAACTGAAGCTTTCTTT. It is translated as CSAGGPGGGGTEAFF.

This clonotype has ten or more counts. The chain uses TRBV20-1 and TRBJ2-1, with a tentative D call TRBD2 (5 bases). The CDR3 contains 11 residues. Germline CDR1 reads DFQATT; CDR2 reads SNEGSKA (reference sequence). Between the trimmed V and J ends, which lost 6 bases and 10 bases, there was a span of 13 bases. The CDR3 DNA is TGCAGTGCCCGTGAGGGAGCAGAGCAGTTCTTC. It codes for CSAREGAEQFF.

This clonotype was observed a few times. One end of the junction fails to match germline, which may point to a read error. The rearrangement joins TRBV28 to TRBJ2-3; a possible D gene is TRBD2 (5 bases). The germline V gene has CDR1 MDHEN and CDR2 SYDVKM. The CDR3 is 12 amino acids. The CDR3 region has the DNA TGTGCCAGCTGTTTCGGGGCAGATACGCAGTATTTT. This sequence encodes CASCFGADTQYF.

This clonotype was counted many times. The V gene is TRBV12-3 or TRBV12-4, the J gene TRBJ2-7; D is unresolved. The V end was cut by 6 bases, the J end by 5 bases, with 11 bases between. The CDR3 totals 12 residues. CDR3 loop: CASRRTHNEQYF. The CDR3 coding sequence is TGTGCCAGCAGACGCACCCATAACGAGCAGTACTTC.

This clonotype has a handful of counts. An end of the junction does not agree with germline; a read error may underlie this. The chain recombines TRBV6-5 with TRBJ1-2; the match to TRBD1 covers 7 bases. Germline V gene lookup returns CDR1 MNHEY and CDR2 SVGAGI. The CDR3 has 13 residues. CDR3 sequence: CASSWDRNYGSTF. CDR3 DNA sequence: TGTGCCAGCAGTTGGGACAGAAACTATGGCTCCACCTTC.

This clonotype was observed many times. J is TRBJ1-5 and V is TRBV7-2, with D possibly matching TRBD1 (6 bases). Germline CDR1 is SGHTA and CDR2 is FQGNSA. With 1 base removed from V and 7 bases from J, the gap between germline ends came to 11 bases. This CDR3 comprises 14 residues. The CDR3 bases are TGTGCCAGCAGCTTAGGAGAGGGGGTCCAGCCCCAGCATTTT. Protein: CASSLGEGVQPQHF.

This clonotype was detected ten times or more. The rearrangement links TRBV12-3 or TRBV12-4 to TRBJ2-1; perhaps TRBD2 as D (6 bases). V was cut by 3 bases and J by 9 bases, with 21 bases left in between. This CDR3 has 16 amino acids. This CDR3 reads CASSFAGGRSRSEQFF. The CDR3 nucleotides are TGTGCCAGCAGTTTCGCCGGGGGTAGATCTCGCTCTGAGCAGTTCTTC.

This clonotype was seen ten or more times. V and J are TRBV10-3 and TRBJ2-3, with 9 bases lining up with TRBD2. This CDR3 region has 13 residues. Germline values: CDR1 ENHRY, CDR2 SYGVKD. The ends lost 6 bases at V and 3 bases at J; junction bases unmatched: 1. As DNA, the CDR3 is TGTGCCATCAGCACTAGCGGGACAGATACGCAGTATTTT. It yields the protein CAISTSGTDTQYF.

The chain carries TRBV5-6 and TRBJ2-7; 9 bases align to TRBD2. There are 12 residues in the CDR3. Trimming removed 0 bases from V and 9 bases from J; junction bases left unmatched: 1. CDR1 and CDR2 from the germline V gene are SGHDT and YYEEEE. CDR3 sequence (DNA): TGTGCCAGCAGCTTGGGGACTAGCGTGCAGTACTTC. Protein: CASSLGTSVQYF.

The chain uses TRBV29-1 and TRBJ2-7; a weak D match, TRBD2 (6 bases). The CDR3 totals 15 residues. Trimming removed 4 bases from V and 3 bases from J, with 19 bases in between. Germline V gene data show CDR1 as SQVTM and CDR2 as ANQGSEA. The CDR3 here is CSVGPGVGQHYEQYF. In DNA form, the CDR3 reads TGCAGCGTTGGGCCGGGAGTGGGGCAACACTACGAGCAGTACTTC.

This clonotype occurred many times. The CDR3 bases are TGTGCCAGCATTGGTCCGGGGCCGGAGAACACCGGGGAGCTGTTTTTT. It translates to CASIGPGPENTGELFF. This chain uses TRBV28 with TRBJ2-2; the D call may be TRBD1 or TRBD2 (5 bases each). From germline, CDR1 is MDHEN and CDR2 SYDVKM. The V and J ends lost 7 bases and 1 base respectively, with 16 bases between them. The CDR3 totals 16 residues.